This record concerns one TCR beta chain sequence. One end of the junction varies from germline; a read error may be responsible. The CDR3 has 14 residues. Germline assignment: CDR1 MNHEY and CDR2 SMNVEV (reference sequence). Samples came from axillary lymph nodes draining the breast cancer. The source of the sample is a study of breast tumors, draining lymph nodes, adjacent tissues. MiXCR, run by TCRdb on the multiplex PCR reads, gives a single entry per CDR3 protein. The sample carries 200,000 to 300,000 distinct CDR3 sequences, over 30% recorded once. The receptor comes from a female donor with breast cancer. Some clones in this sample may be carry-over from other donors' samples. Sequencing was done on a sample of axillary lymph node tissue. The chain links TRBV27 to TRBJ2-1, with 7 bases aligning to TRBD1. CDR3 bases: TGTGTCAGCAGTTTATTGTCAGGGGGAAATGAGCAGTTCTTC. Translated: CVSSLLSGGNEQFF.